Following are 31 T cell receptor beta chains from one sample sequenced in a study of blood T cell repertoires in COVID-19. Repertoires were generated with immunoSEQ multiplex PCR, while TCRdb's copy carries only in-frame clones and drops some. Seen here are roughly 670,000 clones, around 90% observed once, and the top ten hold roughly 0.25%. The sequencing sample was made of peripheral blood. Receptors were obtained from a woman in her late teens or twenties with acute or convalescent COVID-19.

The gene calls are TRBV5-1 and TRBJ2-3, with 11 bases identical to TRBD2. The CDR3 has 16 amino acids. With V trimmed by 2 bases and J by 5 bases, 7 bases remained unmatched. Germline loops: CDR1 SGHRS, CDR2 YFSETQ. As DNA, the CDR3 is TGCGCCAGCAGCTTCCTGACTAGCGGGGTGAAAGATACGCAGTATTTT. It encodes CASSFLTSGVKDTQYF. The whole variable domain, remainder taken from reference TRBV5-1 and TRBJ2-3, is KAGVTQTPRYLIKTRGQQVTLSCSPISGHRSVSWYQQTPGQGLQFLFEYFSETQRNKGNFPGRFSGRQFSNSRSEMNVSTLELGDSALYLCASSFLTSGVKDTQYFGPGTRLTVL.

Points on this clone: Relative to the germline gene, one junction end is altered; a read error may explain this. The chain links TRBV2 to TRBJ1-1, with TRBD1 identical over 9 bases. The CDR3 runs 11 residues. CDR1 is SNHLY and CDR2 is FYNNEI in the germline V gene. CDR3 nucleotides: TGTGCCAGCAGTGCTGACAGGGGGAGGATCTTT. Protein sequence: CASSADRGRIF.

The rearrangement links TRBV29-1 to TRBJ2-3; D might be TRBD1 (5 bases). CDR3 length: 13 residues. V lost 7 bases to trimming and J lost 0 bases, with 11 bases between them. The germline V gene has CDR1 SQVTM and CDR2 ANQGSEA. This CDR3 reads CSGSTVSTDTQYF. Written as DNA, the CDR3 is TGCAGCGGCTCGACAGTTAGCACAGATACGCAGTATTTT.

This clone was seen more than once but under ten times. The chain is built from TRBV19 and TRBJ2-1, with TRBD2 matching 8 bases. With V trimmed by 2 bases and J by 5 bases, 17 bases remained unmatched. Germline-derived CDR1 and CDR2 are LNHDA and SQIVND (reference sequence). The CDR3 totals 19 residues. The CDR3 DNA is TGTGCCAGTAGTATACCCCCGGGAAGCGGGGGACTACTTAACAATGAGCAGTTCTTC. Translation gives CASSIPPGSGGLLNNEQFF.

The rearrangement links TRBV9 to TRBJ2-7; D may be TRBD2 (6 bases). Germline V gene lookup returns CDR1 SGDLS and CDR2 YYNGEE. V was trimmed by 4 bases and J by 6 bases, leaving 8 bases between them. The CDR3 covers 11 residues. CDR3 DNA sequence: TGTGCCAGCAGCTTGGGGGGCGAGCAGTACTTC. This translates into CASSLGGEQYF.

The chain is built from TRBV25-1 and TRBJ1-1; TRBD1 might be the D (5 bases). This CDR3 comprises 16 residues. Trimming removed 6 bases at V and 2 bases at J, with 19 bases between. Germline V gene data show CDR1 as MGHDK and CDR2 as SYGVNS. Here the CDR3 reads CASRPREGQLNTEAFF. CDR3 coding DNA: TGTGCCAGCAGACCCAGGGAGGGGCAGCTAAACACTGAAGCTTTCTTT.

CDR3 bases: TGCGCCAGCAGCGCGGCGGGGGCCCCCTACGAGCAGTACTTC. Translating it yields CASSAAGAPYEQYF. The genes are TRBV5-1 and TRBJ2-7, with D possibly matching TRBD2 (7 bases). The germline V gene encodes CDR1 SGHRS and CDR2 YFSETQ. V lost 4 bases and J lost 2, with 13 bases in between. The CDR3 spans 14 residues. Full variable domain (rest looked up from reference TRBV5-1 and TRBJ2-7): KAGVTQTPRYLIKTRGQQVTLSCSPISGHRSVSWYQQTPGQGLQFLFEYFSETQRNKGNFPGRFSGRQFSNSRSEMNVSTLELGDSALYLCASSAAGAPYEQYFGPGTRLTVT.

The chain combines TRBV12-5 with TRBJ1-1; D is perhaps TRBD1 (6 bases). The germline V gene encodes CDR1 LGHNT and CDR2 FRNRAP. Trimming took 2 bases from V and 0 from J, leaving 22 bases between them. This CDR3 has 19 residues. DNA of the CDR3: TGTGCTAGTGGTTTGACATCACAGGGCCCCGCCGCCATGAACACTGAAGCTTTCTTT. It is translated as CASGLTSQGPAAMNTEAFF.

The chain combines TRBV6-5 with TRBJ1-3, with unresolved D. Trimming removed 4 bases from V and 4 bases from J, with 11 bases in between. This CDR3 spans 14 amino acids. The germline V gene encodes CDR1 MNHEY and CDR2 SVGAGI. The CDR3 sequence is CASSLGGPGNTIYF. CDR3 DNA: TGTGCCAGCAGTTTGGGAGGACCGGGAAACACCATATATTTT.

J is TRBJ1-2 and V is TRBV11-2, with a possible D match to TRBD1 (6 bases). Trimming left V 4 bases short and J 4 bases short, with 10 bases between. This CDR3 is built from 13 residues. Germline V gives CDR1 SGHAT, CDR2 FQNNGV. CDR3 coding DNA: TGTGCCAGCAGCTCAATCAGGGGCTATGGCTACACCTTC. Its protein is CASSSIRGYGYTF. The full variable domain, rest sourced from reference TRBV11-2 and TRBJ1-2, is EAGVAQSPRYKIIEKRQSVAFWCNPISGHATLYWYQQILGQGPKLLIQFQNNGVVDDSQLPKDRFSAERLKGVDSTLKIQPAKLEDSAVYLCASSSIRGYGYTFGSGTRLTVV.

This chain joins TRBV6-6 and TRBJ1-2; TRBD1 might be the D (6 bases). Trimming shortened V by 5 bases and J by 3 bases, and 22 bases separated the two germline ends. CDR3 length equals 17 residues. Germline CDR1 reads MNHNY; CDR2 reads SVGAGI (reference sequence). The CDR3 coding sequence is TGTGCCAGCAGTCGCGTTACACCCCGGGGGGCAGACTATGGCTACACCTTC. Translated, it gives CASSRVTPRGADYGYTF.

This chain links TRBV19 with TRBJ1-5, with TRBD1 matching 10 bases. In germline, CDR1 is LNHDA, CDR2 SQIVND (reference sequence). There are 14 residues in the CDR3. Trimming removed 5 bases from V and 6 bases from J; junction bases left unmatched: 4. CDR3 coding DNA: TGTGCCAGTAGTGGACAGGGGGGAGTTCAGCCCCAGCATTTT. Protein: CASSGQGGVQPQHF. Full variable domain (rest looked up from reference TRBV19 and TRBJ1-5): DGGITQSPKYLFRKEGQNVTLSCEQNLNHDAMYWYRQDPGQGLRLIYYSQIVNDFQKGDIAEGYSVSREKKESFPLTVTSAQKNPTAFYLCASSGQGGVQPQHFGDGTRLSIL.

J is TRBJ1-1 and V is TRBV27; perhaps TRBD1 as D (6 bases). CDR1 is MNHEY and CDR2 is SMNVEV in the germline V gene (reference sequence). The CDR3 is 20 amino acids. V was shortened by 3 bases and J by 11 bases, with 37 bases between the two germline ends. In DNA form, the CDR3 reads TGTGCCAGCAGTTTTTCCCCGTACCCGGGCCGAACAAGAACAGGGTTCCGGGCTTTCTTT. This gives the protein CASSFSPYPGRTRTGFRAFF.

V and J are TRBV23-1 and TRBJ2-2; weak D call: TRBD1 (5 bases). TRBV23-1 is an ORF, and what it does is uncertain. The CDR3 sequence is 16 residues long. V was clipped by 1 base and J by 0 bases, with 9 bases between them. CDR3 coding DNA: TGCGCCAGCAGTCAATATCGACAGACGAACACCGGGGAGCTGTTTTTT. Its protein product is CASSQYRQTNTGELFF.

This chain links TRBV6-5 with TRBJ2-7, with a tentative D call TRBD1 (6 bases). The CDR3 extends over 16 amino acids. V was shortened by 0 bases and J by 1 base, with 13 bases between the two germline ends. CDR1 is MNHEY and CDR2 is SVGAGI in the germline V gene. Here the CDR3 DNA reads TGTGCCAGCAGTTACTCGAAGGGGACACCATCCTACGAGCAGTACTTC. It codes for CASSYSKGTPSYEQYF.

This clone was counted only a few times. CDR3 in amino acids: CASSELGTGKDYTF. The CDR3 region has the DNA TGTGCCAGCAGTGAACTAGGGACAGGGAAGGACTACACCTTC. The V call is TRBV25-1, the J call TRBJ1-2; 9 bases map to TRBD1. With 2 bases clipped from V and 10 bases from J, the junction kept 8 bases outside the gene matches. Germline CDR1 reads MGHDK; CDR2 reads SYGVNS. CDR3 size: 14 residues.

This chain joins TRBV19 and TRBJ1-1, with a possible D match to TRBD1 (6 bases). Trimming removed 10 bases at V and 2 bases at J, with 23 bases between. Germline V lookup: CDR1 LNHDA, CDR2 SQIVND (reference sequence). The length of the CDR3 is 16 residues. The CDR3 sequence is CATARPRRTANTEAFF. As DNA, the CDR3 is TGTGCCACCGCCAGACCCCGAAGGACAGCCAACACTGAAGCTTTCTTT.

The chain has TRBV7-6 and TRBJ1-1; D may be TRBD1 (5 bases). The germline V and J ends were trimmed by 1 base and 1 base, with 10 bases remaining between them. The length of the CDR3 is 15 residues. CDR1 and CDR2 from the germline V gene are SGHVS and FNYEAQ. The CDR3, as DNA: TGTGCCAGCAGCTTAGAAGGGGAGGAGAACACTGAAGCTTTCTTT. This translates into CASSLEGEENTEAFF. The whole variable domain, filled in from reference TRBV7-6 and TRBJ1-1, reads GAGVSQSPRYKVTKRGQDVALRCDPISGHVSLYWYRQALGQGPEFLTYFNYEAQQDKSGLPNDRFSAERPEGSISTLTIQRTEQRDSAMYRCASSLEGEENTEAFFGQGTRLTVV.

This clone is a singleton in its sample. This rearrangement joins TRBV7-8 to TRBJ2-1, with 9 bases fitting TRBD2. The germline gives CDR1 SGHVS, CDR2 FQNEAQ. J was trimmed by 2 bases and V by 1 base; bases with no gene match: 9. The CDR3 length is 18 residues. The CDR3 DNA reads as TGTGCCAGCAGCTTAGACCCGACAGCGGGGGGTCCCTACAATGAGCAGTTCTTC. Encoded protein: CASSLDPTAGGPYNEQFF.

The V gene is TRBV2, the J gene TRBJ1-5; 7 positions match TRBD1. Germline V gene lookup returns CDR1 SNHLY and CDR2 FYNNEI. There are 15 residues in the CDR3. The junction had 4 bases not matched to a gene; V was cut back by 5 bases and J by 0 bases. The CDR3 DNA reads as TGTGCCAGCAGTCCGGACAGGTATAGCAATCAGCCCCAGCATTTT. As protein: CASSPDRYSNQPQHF. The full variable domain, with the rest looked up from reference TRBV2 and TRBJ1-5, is EPEVTQTPSHQVTQMGQEVILRCVPISNHLYFYWYRQILGQKVEFLVSFYNNEISEKSEIFDDQFSVERPDGSNFTLKIRSTKLEDSAMYFCASSPDRYSNQPQHFGDGTRLSIL.

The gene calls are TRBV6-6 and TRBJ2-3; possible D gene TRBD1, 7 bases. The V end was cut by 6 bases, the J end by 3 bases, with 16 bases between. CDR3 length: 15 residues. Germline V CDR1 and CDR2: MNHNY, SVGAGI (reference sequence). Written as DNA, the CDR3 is TGTGCCAGCAGCCAGGGGGGAGGTGGGACAGATACGCAGTATTTT. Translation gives CASSQGGGGTDTQYF.

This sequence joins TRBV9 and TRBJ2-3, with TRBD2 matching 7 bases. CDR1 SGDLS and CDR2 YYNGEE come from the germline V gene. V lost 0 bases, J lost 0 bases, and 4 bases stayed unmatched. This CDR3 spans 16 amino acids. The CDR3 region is CASSVVGAGSTDTQYF. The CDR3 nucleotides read TGTGCCAGCAGCGTAGTGGGAGCGGGGAGCACAGATACGCAGTATTTT.

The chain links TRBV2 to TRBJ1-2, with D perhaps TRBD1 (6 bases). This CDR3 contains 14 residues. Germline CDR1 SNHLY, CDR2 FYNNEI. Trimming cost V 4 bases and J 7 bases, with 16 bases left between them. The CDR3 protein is CASSGQQGIGGYTF. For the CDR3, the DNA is TGTGCCAGCAGTGGGCAACAGGGCATCGGTGGCTACACCTTC.

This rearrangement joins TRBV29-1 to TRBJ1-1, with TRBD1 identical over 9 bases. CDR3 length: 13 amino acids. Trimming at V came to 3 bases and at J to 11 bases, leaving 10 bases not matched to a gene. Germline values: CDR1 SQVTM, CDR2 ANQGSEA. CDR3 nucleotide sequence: TGCAGCGTTGAGAGTCGGACAGGGGAGGCGGCTTTCTTT. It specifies CSVESRTGEAAFF.

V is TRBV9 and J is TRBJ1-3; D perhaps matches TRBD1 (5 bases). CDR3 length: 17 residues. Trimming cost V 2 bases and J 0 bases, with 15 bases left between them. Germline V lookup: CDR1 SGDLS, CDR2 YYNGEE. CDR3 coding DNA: TGTGCCAGCAGCGTCCAACCGGGACTGAGCTCTGGAAACACCATATATTTT. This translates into CASSVQPGLSSGNTIYF.

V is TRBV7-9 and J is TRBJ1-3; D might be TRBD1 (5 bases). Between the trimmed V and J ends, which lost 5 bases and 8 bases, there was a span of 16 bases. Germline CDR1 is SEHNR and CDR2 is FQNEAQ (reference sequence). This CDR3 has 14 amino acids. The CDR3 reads CASSPNRQRDTIYF. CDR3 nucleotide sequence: TGTGCCAGCAGCCCGAACAGACAGAGAGACACCATATATTTT.

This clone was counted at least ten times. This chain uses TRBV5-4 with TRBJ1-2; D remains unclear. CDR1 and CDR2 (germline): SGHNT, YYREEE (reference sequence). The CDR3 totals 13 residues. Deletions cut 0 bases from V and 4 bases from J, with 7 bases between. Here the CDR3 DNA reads TGTGCCAGCAGCTTGGACGAGTTCTATGGCTACACCTTC. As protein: CASSLDEFYGYTF.

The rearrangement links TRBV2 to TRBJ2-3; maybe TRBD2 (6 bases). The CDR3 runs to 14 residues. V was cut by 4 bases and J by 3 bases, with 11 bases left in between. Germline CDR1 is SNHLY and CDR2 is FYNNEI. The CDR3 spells CASSGLGTTDTQYF. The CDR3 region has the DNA TGTGCCAGCAGTGGGCTGGGGACTACAGATACGCAGTATTTT.

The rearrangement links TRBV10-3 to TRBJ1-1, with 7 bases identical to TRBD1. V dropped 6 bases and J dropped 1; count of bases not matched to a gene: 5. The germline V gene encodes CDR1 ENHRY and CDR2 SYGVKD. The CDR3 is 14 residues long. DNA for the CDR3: TGTGCCATCAGAAGGGACAGATCGAACACTGAAGCTTTCTTT. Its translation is CAIRRDRSNTEAFF.

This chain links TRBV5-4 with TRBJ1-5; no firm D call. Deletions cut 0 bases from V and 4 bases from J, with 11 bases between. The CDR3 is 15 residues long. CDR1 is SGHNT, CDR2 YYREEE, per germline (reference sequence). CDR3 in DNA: TGTGCCAGCAGCTTGGATCCGGCACTAAATCAGCCCCAGCATTTT. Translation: CASSLDPALNQPQHF.

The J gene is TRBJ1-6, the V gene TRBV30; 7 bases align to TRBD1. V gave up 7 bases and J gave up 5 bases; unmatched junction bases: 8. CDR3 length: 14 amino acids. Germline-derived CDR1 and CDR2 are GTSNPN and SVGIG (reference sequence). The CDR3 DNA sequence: TGTGCCTTTCGAACAGGGGTGGATAATTCACCCCTCCACTTT. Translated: CAFRTGVDNSPLHF.